Sequencing of this TCR beta chain was carried out in a study of blood T cell repertoires in COVID-19. On the study more broadly: The origin of the acute and convalescent COVID-19 samples was the United States, Italy and Spain. From T cells, B-cell-depleted T cells, or PBMCs came the material, which was cDNA or gDNA.

This CDR3 has 12 amino acids. The germline V and J ends were trimmed by 5 bases and 0 bases, with 4 bases remaining between them. Germline V gene sequence: CDR1 MNHEY, CDR2 SMNVEV (reference sequence). In the original workflow: Researchers report that nucleated cell counts were estimated from reference gene primer amplification. TCRdb's copy holds only in-frame clones and misses some; the assay was immunoSEQ multiplex PCR. Clone size and V and J calls were adopted from that table, with D and trimming inferred from the DNA. The sample lists approximately 280,000 clones, approximately 91% occurring once.

The J gene is TRBJ1-1, the V gene TRBV27; D is unclear. The receptor was derived from a man over 45 with acute or convalescent COVID-19. Sample: peripheral blood. The CDR3 DNA sequence: TGTGCCAGCAGTACAGTGAACACTGAAGCTTTCTTT. It encodes CASSTVNTEAFF.